A selection of T cell receptor beta chains follows, all from one sample in a study of CD8 T cells in Susac syndrome. TCRdb fed the immunoSEQ multiplex PCR reads into MiXCR, producing one record per CDR3 protein. The sample has about 180,000 distinct CDR3 sequences; approximately 94% are singletons. Sequenced material: CD4+ T cells from PBMCs. The receptors were gathered from a human donor with Susac syndrome. The CDR3 runs from the conserved cysteine through the conserved F or W. A D gene is named only where the DNA matches it firmly. Size is omitted from some rows. Given values are once, few, many or a class for expanded clones.

len | abundance | j_gene | v_gene | d_gene | CDR3aa | CDR3nt
16 | . | TRBJ2-2 | TRBV3-1 | TRBD2 | CASSSGAGVNTGELFF | TGTGCCAGCAGCTCTGGGGCGGGGGTGAACACCGGGGAGCTGTTTTTT
15 | . | TRBJ2-3 | TRBV5-6 | TRBD1 | CASSLFRGRVDTQYF | TGTGCCAGCAGCTTGTTCAGGGGGCGCGTGGATACGCAGTATTTT
14 | . | TRBJ1-2 | TRBV6-2/TRBV6-3 | TRBD1 | CASTEDRANYGYTF | TGTGCCAGCACCGAAGACAGGGCGAACTATGGCTACACCTTC
16 | . | TRBJ2-3 | TRBV6-1 | . | CASSRGRQGSTDTQYF | TGTGCCAGCAGTCGGGGACGGCAGGGGAGCACAGATACGCAGTATTTT
13 | . | TRBJ1-2 | TRBV27 | . | CASSLQATRGYTF | TGTGCCAGCAGTTTACAGGCGACTCGGGGCTACACCTTC
16 | . | TRBJ1-4 | TRBV7-2 | . | CASSLASGAANEKLFF | TGTGCCAGCAGCTTAGCTTCCGGGGCGGCTAATGAAAAACTGTTTTTT
13 | once | TRBJ1-2 | TRBV24-1 | . | CATRFTRSYGYTF | TGTGCCACCAGGTTCACAAGATCCTATGGCTACACCTTC
14 | . | TRBJ2-5 | TRBV9 | TRBD1 | CASSVVGQAETQYF | TGTGCCAGCAGCGTAGTGGGACAGGCGGAGACCCAGTACTTC
16 | once | TRBJ2-1 | TRBV5-1 | . | CASSARREIGYNEQFF | TGCGCCAGCAGCGCAAGAAGGGAAATTGGCTACAATGAGCAGTTCTTC
15 | . | TRBJ2-5 | TRBV20-1 | TRBD2 | CSASRAGGPRETQYF | TGCAGTGCTAGCAGAGCGGGGGGGCCAAGAGAGACCCAGTACTTC
15 | . | TRBJ1-1 | TRBV7-2 | . | CASSLGSPANTEAFF | TGTGCCAGCAGCTTAGGGAGTCCAGCGAACACTGAAGCTTTCTTT
14 | . | TRBJ1-2 | TRBV12-3/TRBV12-4 | . | CASSPLTGRVGYTF | TGTGCCAGCAGTCCACTAACAGGGAGAGTTGGCTACACCTTC
12 | . | TRBJ2-5 | TRBV20-1 | . | CSVDSLQETQYF | TGCAGTGTCGACAGCCTCCAAGAGACCCAGTACTTC
14 | . | TRBJ2-7 | TRBV20-1 | . | CSARDLGETYEQYF | TGCAGTGCTAGAGATTTGGGGGAGACCTACGAGCAGTACTTC
13 | . | TRBJ2-7 | TRBV20-1 | . | CSAAATGNYEQYF | TGCAGTGCTGCCGCGACGGGAAATTACGAGCAGTACTTC
17 | . | TRBJ2-1 | TRBV18 | . | CASSPGNEKLGFNEQFF | TGTGCCAGCTCACCAGGTAACGAAAAACTGGGCTTCAATGAGCAGTTCTTC
14 | . | TRBJ2-5 | TRBV7-2 | TRBD2 | CATRKGLAGETQYF | TGTGCCACCAGGAAAGGACTAGCAGGAGAGACCCAGTACTTC
17 | . | TRBJ1-5 | TRBV12-3/TRBV12-4 | TRBD1 | CASRMGQGAVSNQPQHF | TGTGCCAGCAGGATGGGACAGGGGGCGGTTAGCAATCAGCCCCAGCATTTT
14 | . | TRBJ1-1 | TRBV20-1 | . | CSARDRVSNTEAFF | TGCAGTGCTAGAGATCGAGTATCCAACACTGAAGCTTTCTTT
16 | . | TRBJ2-6 | TRBV2 | TRBD1 | CASIRDRVAGANVLTF | TGTGCCAGCATCCGGGACAGGGTAGCTGGGGCCAACGTCCTGACTTTC
14 | . | TRBJ2-7 | TRBV11-2 | . | CASSLRRGTYEQYF | TGTGCCAGCAGCTTACGCAGGGGGACTTACGAGCAGTACTTC
14 | . | TRBJ1-2 | TRBV18 | . | CASSPPGKNYGYTF | TGTGCCAGCTCACCACCAGGGAAAAACTATGGCTACACCTTC
15 | . | TRBJ2-1 | TRBV4-2 | TRBD1 | CASSQPGTGNNEQFF | TGTGCCAGCAGCCAGCCCGGGACAGGAAACAATGAGCAGTTCTTC
14 | few | TRBJ2-5 | TRBV15 | . | CATSRDRGEETQYF | TGTGCCACCAGCAGAGATCGCGGGGAGGAGACCCAGTACTTC
14 | . | TRBJ2-7 | TRBV5-1 | . | CASSLGAEAYEQYF | TGCGCCAGCAGCTTGGGGGCGGAAGCCTACGAGCAGTACTTC
15 | . | TRBJ2-5 | TRBV7-2 | . | CASSFYVDRQETQYF | TGTGCCAGCAGCTTTTACGTGGACAGACAAGAGACCCAGTACTTC
16 | . | TRBJ2-3 | TRBV12-3/TRBV12-4 | TRBD2 | CASSLDLAGGTDTQYF | TGTGCCAGCAGTTTAGACCTAGCGGGGGGCACAGATACGCAGTATTTT
15 | . | TRBJ1-5 | TRBV30 | . | CAWNPGQASNQPQHF | TGTGCCTGGAATCCGGGGCAGGCCAGCAATCAGCCCCAGCATTTT
15 | . | TRBJ2-5 | TRBV16 | TRBD2 | CASSQWSGVQETQYF | TGTGCCAGCAGCCAATGGAGCGGGGTACAAGAGACCCAGTACTTC
15 | once | TRBJ2-3 | TRBV20-1 | TRBD2 | CSAREPREGTDTQYF | TGCAGTGCTAGAGAACCCCGGGAGGGCACAGATACGCAGTATTTT
15 | . | TRBJ2-5 | TRBV7-2 | TRBD1 | CASSLNRGSQETQYF | TGTGCCAGCAGCTTAAACAGGGGATCCCAAGAGACCCAGTACTTC
17 | . | TRBJ2-5 | TRBV9 | . | CASSVTGAGTGQETQYF | TGTGCCAGCAGCGTAACAGGCGCGGGAACAGGACAAGAGACCCAGTACTTC
12 | . | TRBJ2-1 | TRBV5-1 | . | CASSLTRHEQFF | TGCGCCAGCAGCTTAACTAGACATGAGCAGTTCTTC
14 | . | TRBJ1-2 | TRBV12-3/TRBV12-4 | . | CASSLVTPGYGYTF | TGTGCCAGCAGTTTAGTCACACCAGGCTATGGCTACACCTTC